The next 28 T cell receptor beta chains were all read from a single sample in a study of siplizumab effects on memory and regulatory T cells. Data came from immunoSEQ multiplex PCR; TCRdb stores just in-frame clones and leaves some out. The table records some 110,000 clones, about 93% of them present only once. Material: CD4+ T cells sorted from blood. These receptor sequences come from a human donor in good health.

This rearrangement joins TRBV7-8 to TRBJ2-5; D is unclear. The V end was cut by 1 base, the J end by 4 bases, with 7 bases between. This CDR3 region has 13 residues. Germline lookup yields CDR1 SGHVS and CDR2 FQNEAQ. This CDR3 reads CASSLGLGETQYF. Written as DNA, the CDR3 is TGTGCCAGCAGCTTAGGCTTGGGAGAGACCCAGTACTTC.

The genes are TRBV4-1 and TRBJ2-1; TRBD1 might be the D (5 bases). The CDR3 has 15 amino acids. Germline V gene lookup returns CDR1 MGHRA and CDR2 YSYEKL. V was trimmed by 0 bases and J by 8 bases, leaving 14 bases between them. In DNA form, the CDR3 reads TGCGCCAGCAGCCAAGAAGGGGTCAAGGTGGATGAGCAGTTCTTC. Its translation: CASSQEGVKVDEQFF.

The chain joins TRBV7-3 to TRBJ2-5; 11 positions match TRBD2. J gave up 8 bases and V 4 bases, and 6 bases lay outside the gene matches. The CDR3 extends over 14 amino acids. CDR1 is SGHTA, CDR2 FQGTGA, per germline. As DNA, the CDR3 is TGTGCCAGCAGCTCGGGACTAGCGGATGGTACCCAGTACTTC. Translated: CASSSGLADGTQYF.

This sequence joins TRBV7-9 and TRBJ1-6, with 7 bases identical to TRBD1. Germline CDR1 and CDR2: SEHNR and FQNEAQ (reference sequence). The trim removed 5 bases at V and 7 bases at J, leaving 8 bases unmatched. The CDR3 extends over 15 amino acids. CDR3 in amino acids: CASSTGTAQNSPLHF. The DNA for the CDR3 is TGTGCCAGCAGCACAGGGACAGCCCAAAATTCACCCCTCCACTTT.

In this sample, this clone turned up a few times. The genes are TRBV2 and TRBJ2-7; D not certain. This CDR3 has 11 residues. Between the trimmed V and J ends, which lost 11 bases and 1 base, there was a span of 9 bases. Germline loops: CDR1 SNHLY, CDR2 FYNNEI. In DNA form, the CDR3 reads TGTGCCGGTCCGCAATCCTACGAGCAGTACTTC. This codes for CAGPQSYEQYF. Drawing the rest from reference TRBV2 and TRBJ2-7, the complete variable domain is EPEVTQTPSHQVTQMGQEVILRCVPISNHLYFYWYRQILGQKVEFLVSFYNNEISEKSEIFDDQFSVERPDGSNFTLKIRSTKLEDSAMYFCAGPQSYEQYFGPGTRLTVT.

The CDR3 DNA reads TGTGCCAGCAGCTCGCAGGGGGCAGGGTACACTGAAGCTTTCTTT. It codes for CASSSQGAGYTEAFF. V gene TRBV7-8 combines with J gene TRBJ1-1; TRBD1 matches 8 bases. V gave up 4 bases and J gave up 3 bases; unmatched junction bases: 7. The CDR3 is 15 amino acids. CDR1 is SGHVS and CDR2 is FQNEAQ in the germline V gene.

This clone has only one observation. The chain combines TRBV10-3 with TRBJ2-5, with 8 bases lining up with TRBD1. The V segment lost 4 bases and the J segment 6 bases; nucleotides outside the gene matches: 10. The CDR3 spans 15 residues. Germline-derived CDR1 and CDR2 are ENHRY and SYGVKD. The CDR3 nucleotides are TGTGCCATCAGTGCTGGACAGGGTATCCTACAGACCCAGTACTTC. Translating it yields CAISAGQGILQTQYF.

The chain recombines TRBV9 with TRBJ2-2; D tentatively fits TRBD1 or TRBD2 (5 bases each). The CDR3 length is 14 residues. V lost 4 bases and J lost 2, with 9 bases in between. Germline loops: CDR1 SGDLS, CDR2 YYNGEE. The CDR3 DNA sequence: TGTGCCAGCAGCTCTGGGACCAACACCGGGGAGCTGTTTTTT. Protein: CASSSGTNTGELFF.

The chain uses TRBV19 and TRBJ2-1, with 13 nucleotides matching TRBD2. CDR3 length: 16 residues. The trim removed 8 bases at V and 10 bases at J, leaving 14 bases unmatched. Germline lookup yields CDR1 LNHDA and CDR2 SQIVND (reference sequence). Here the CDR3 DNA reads TGTGCCAGTCTCCCCGGTGGACTAGCGGGAGCCAGGGAGCAGTTCTTC. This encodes CASLPGGLAGAREQFF.

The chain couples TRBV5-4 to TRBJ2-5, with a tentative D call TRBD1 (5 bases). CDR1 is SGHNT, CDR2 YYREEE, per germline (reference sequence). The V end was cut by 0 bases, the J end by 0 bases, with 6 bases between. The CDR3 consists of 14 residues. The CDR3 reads CASSLAGNQETQYF. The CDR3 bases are TGTGCCAGCAGCTTGGCAGGGAACCAAGAGACCCAGTACTTC.

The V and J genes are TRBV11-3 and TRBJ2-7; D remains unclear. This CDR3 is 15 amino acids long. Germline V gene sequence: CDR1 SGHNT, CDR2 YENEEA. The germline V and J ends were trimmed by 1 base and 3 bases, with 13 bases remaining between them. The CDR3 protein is CASSLGGTSGYEQYF. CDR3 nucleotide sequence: TGTGCCAGCAGCTTAGGCGGTACTTCAGGCTACGAGCAGTACTTC. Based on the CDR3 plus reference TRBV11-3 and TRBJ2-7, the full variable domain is EAGVVQSPRYKIIEKKQPVAFWCNPISGHNTLYWYLQNLGQGPELLIRYENEEAVDDSQLPKDRFSAERLKGVDSTLKIQPAELGDSAVYLCASSLGGTSGYEQYFGPGTRLTVT.

CDR3 residues: CASSFLSVREAQGNYGYTF. CDR3 bases: TGTGCCAGCAGCTTTTTGTCTGTCAGGGAGGCACAGGGTAACTATGGCTACACCTTC. The chain employs TRBV5-6 and TRBJ1-2, with TRBD1 as a possible D gene (6 bases). In germline, CDR1 is SGHDT, CDR2 YYEEEE. The CDR3 is 19 amino acids. V shed 2 bases and J shed 1 base, with 24 bases lying between them.

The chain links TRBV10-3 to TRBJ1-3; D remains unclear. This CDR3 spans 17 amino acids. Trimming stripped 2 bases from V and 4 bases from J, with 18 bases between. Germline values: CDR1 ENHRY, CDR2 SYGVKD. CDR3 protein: CAISELGVGSSGNTIYF. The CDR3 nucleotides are TGTGCCATCAGTGAGCTTGGGGTTGGGAGTTCAGGAAACACCATATATTTT.

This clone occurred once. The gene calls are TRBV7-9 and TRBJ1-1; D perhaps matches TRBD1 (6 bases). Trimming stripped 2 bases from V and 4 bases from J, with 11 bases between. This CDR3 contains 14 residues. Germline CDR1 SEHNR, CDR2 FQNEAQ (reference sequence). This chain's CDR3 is CASSLKAGATEAFF. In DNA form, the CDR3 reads TGTGCCAGCAGCTTAAAGGCAGGGGCCACTGAAGCTTTCTTT.

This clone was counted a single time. The chain's CDR3 is CASSRGQLSSYNEQFF. In DNA, the CDR3 is TGTGCCAGCTCACGAGGACAGTTAAGCTCCTACAATGAGCAGTTCTTC. This sequence joins TRBV18 and TRBJ2-1; D perhaps matches TRBD1 (6 bases). The CDR3 contains 16 residues. Germline CDR1 is KGHSH and CDR2 is LQKENI. The V end was cut by 4 bases, the J end by 0 bases, with 13 bases between.

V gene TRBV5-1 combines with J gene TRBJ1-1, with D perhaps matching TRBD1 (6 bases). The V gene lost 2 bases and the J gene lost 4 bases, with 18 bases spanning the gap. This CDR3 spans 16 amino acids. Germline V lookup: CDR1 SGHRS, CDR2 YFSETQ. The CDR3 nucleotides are TGCGCCAGCAGCTTAAACCCCAGGGGTGCTGGCACTGAAGCTTTCTTT. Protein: CASSLNPRGAGTEAFF.

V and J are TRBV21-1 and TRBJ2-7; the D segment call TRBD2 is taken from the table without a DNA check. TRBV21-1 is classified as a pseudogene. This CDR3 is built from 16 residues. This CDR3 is CASSKGGRGQKVEQYF. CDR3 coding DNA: TGTGCCAGCAGCAAAGGAGGGCGGGGGCAAAAAGTCGAGCAGTACTTC.

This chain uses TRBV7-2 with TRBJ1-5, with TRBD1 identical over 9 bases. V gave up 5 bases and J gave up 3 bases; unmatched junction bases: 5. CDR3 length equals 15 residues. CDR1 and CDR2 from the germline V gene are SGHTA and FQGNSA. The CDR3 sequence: CASSRTGGINQPQHF. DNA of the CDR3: TGTGCCAGCAGCCGAACAGGGGGCATCAATCAGCCCCAGCATTTT. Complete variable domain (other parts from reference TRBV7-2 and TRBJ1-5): GAGVSQSPSNKVTEKGKDVELRCDPISGHTALYWYRQSLGQGLEFLIYFQGNSAPDKSGLPSDRFSAERTGGSVSTLTIQRTQQEDSAVYLCASSRTGGINQPQHFGDGTRLSIL.

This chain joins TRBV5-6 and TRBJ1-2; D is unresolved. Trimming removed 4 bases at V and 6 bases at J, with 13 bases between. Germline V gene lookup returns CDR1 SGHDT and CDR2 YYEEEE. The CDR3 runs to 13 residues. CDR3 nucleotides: TGTGCCAGCAGCCGCCGGACCTACCATGGCTACACCTTC. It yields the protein CASSRRTYHGYTF.

The chain's CDR3 is CASSYGQGNTGELFF. The CDR3 DNA follows: TGTGCCAGCAGCTATGGACAGGGAAACACCGGGGAGCTGTTTTTT. This chain joins TRBV7-3 and TRBJ2-2; 8 bases fit TRBD1. Per germline, CDR1 SGHTA and CDR2 FQGTGA. Trimming at V came to 4 bases and at J to 2 bases, leaving 3 bases not matched to a gene. There are 15 residues in the CDR3.

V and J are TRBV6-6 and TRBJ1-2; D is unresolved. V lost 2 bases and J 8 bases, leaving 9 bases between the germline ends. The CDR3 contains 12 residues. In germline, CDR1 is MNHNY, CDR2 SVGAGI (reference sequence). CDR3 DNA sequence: TGTGCCAGCAGTTACCGCGGGTTAGGCTACACCTTC. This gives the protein CASSYRGLGYTF.

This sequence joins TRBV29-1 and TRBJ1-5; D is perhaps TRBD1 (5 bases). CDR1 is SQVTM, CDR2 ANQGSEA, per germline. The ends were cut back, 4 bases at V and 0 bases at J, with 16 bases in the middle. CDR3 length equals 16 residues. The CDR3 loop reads CSVGGEGPNSNQPQHF. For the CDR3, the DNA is TGCAGCGTTGGGGGCGAGGGCCCTAATAGCAATCAGCCCCAGCATTTT.

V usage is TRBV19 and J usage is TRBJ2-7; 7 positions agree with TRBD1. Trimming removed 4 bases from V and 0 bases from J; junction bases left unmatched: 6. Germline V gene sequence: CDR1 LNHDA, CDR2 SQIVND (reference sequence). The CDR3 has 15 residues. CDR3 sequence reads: CASSTLQGNSYEQYF. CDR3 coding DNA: TGTGCCAGTAGTACCCTACAGGGGAACTCCTACGAGCAGTACTTC.

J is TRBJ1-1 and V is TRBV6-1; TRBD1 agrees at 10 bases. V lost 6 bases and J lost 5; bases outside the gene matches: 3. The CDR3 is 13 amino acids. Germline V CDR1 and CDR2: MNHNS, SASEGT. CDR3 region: CASRKGQGTEAFF. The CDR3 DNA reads TGTGCCAGCAGGAAGGGACAGGGGACTGAAGCTTTCTTT.

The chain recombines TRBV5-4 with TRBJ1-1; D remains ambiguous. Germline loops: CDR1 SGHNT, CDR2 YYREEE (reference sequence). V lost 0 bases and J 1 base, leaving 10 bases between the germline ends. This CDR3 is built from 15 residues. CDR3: CASSLVVGRNTEAFF. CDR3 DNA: TGTGCCAGCAGCTTGGTCGTGGGTCGGAACACTGAAGCTTTCTTT.

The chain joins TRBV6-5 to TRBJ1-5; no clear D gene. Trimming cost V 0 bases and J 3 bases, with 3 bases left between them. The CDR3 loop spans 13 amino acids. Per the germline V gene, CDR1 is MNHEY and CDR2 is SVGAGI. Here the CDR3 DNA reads TGTGCCAGCAGTTACTCGGCCAATCAGCCCCAGCATTTT. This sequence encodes CASSYSANQPQHF.

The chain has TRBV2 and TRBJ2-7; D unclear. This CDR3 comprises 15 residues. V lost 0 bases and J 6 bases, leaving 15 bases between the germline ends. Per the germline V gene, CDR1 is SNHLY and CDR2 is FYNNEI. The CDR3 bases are TGTGCCAGCAGTGAAGCGCTTCGGGCCATAAGCGAGCAGTACTTC. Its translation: CASSEALRAISEQYF.

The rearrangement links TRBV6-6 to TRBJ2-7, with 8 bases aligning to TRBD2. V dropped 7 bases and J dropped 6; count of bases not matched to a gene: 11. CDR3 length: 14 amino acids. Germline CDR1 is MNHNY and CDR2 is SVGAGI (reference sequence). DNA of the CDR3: TGTGCCAGCACCATAGCGGGAAGTCTTGCCGAGCAGTACTTC. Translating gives CASTIAGSLAEQYF.